The 25 T cell receptor beta chains in this list originate from one sample, sequenced in a study of neurological immune-mediated disorders. TCRdb passed the 5' RACE reads through MiXCR, listing each CDR3 protein once. The sample includes tens of thousands of distinct CDR3 sequences, around 4.3% of them seen just once. The source material was PBMCs. The source of these receptors is an older woman with multiple sclerosis.

This clonotype showed up many times. V is TRBV6-2 or TRBV6-3 and J is TRBJ1-5, with D maybe TRBD1 (5 bases). The V gene lost 7 bases and the J gene lost 11 bases, with 15 bases spanning the gap. The CDR3 has 12 amino acids. Looked up from germline, CDR1 is MNHEY and CDR2 is SVGEGT. In DNA, the CDR3 is TGTGCCAGCACCTCTCCAGGGTGGTCCCAGCATTTT. Its protein is CASTSPGWSQHF.

The chain carries TRBV5-1 and TRBJ2-3, with D uncertain. The CDR3 is made up of 14 amino acids. Germline CDR1 reads SGHRS; CDR2 reads YFSETQ. Trimming pared 3 bases from V and 0 bases from J, leaving 8 bases between. The CDR3 reads CASSSHTSTDTQYF. CDR3 bases: TGCGCCAGCAGCTCACATACTAGCACAGATACGCAGTATTTT.

This clonotype has ten or more counts. The chain couples TRBV5-1 to TRBJ2-7; 9 positions agree with TRBD2. CDR1 and CDR2 (germline): SGHRS, YFSETQ. The junction had 4 bases not matched to a gene; V was cut back by 3 bases and J by 0 bases. The CDR3 runs to 15 residues. As DNA, the CDR3 is TGCGCCAGCAGCTCTCTAGCGGGGAGCTCCTACGAGCAGTACTTC. This codes for CASSSLAGSSYEQYF.

This clonotype was observed many times. The chain joins TRBV21-1 to TRBJ2-1; the listed D gene, TRBD1, was not tested against the DNA. TRBV21-1 corresponds to a pseudogene. The CDR3 has 14 amino acids. The CDR3 nucleotides read TGTGCCAGCAGCAAAGGGACAGGGTGTAATGAGCAGTTCTTC. Amino acids: CASSKGTGCNEQFF.

This clonotype has a handful of counts. The chain couples TRBV29-1 to TRBJ2-7; D possibly corresponds to TRBD2 (7 bases). V gave up 4 bases and J gave up 3 bases, with 13 bases separating them. This CDR3 is 13 amino acids long. Germline lookup yields CDR1 SQVTM and CDR2 ANQGSEA. Here the CDR3 DNA reads TGCAGCGTTGTAGGGGGGGAAGGCTACGAGCAGTACTTC. It translates to CSVVGGEGYEQYF.

This clonotype has just a few counts. The junction departs from germline at one end; a sequencing error may be responsible. The chain joins TRBV20-1 to TRBJ2-3, with D perhaps matching TRBD2 (5 bases). CDR1 DFQATT and CDR2 SNEGSKA come from the germline V gene (reference sequence). The CDR3 spans 14 residues. The CDR3 DNA reads TGCAGTGCTCCTAGACTATCTAGCACAGATACACAGTATTTT. The encoded protein is CSAPRLSSTDTQYF.

This chain uses TRBV7-8 with TRBJ2-4, with a possible D match to TRBD2 (5 bases). V was pared by 5 bases and J by 0 bases, with 11 bases between. This CDR3 region has 15 residues. Germline V lookup: CDR1 SGHVS, CDR2 FQNEAQ. CDR3 nucleotide sequence: TGTGCCAGCAGCCCACAGCGGTTAGCCAAAAACATTCAGTACTTC. It specifies CASSPQRLAKNIQYF.

This clonotype was counted ten times or more. This chain uses TRBV9 with TRBJ2-1, with 9 bases matching TRBD2. CDR1 is SGDLS, CDR2 YYNGEE, per germline. The CDR3 totals 15 residues. The V and J ends lost 1 base and 7 bases, in that order; junction bases with no gene match: 6. The CDR3 bases are TGTGCCAGCAGCGTACTAGCGGGAAGTAGAAATGAGCAGTTCTTC. It translates to CASSVLAGSRNEQFF.

This clonotype was recorded many times. The V call is TRBV5-1, the J call TRBJ2-7; 8 bases are shared with TRBD2. This CDR3 has 16 residues. Germline trimming cut 0 bases from V and 5 bases from J; bases unmatched to any gene: 10. Germline CDR1 SGHRS, CDR2 YFSETQ. The CDR3 nucleotides read TGCGCCAGCAGCTTGGCGTCGACAGCGGGAGTCCACGAGCAGTACGTC. Amino acid sequence: CASSLASTAGVHEQYV.

This clonotype was detected a few times. One end of the junction varies from germline; a read error may be responsible. This chain uses TRBV5-1 with TRBJ2-1, with 10 bases that match TRBD2. This CDR3 is built from 15 residues. Germline V gene data show CDR1 as SGHRS and CDR2 as YFSETQ. CDR3: CASSLSGTSVYEQFF. The CDR3 DNA reads TGCGCCAGTAGCTTATCCGGGACTAGCGTATATGAGCAGTTCTTC.

As for this clonotype: A read error may be the cause here, since a much bigger clone is one base away. This is likely a read error, given that the CDR3 carries no conserved phenylalanine or tryptophan at its end. This chain joins TRBV20-1 and TRBJ2-6; no reliable D call. The CDR3 loop spans 12 amino acids. CDR1 and CDR2 from the germline V gene are DFQATT and SNEGSKA (reference sequence). V was shortened by 6 bases and J by 4 bases, with 7 bases between the two germline ends. This CDR3 is CSAPRGANVLTC. The CDR3 coding sequence is TGCAGTGCCCCTAGGGGGGCCAACGTCCTGACTTGC.

This clonotype was seen a handful of times. The chain has TRBV11-3 and TRBJ2-3; D remains ambiguous. The CDR3 covers 14 residues. Trimming took 1 base from V and 1 from J, leaving 6 bases between them. Looked up from germline, CDR1 is SGHNT and CDR2 is YENEEA. The CDR3 is CASSLGGGTDTQYF. CDR3 nucleotide sequence: TGTGCCAGCAGCTTAGGCGGAGGCACAGATACGCAGTATTTT.

This clonotype was seen many times. This sequence joins TRBV9 and TRBJ2-3, with 8 bases aligning to TRBD2. CDR3 size: 16 residues. The germline CDR1 and CDR2 sequences are SGDLS and YYNGEE. The J segment lost 0 bases and the V segment lost 3 bases, leaving 6 bases of the junction unmatched. The CDR3 is CASSAQRGTSTDTQYF. CDR3 DNA sequence: TGTGCCAGCAGCGCCCAGCGGGGGACTAGCACAGATACGCAGTATTTT.

This clonotype was seen many times. J is TRBJ2-2 and V is TRBV20-1, with TRBD2 as a possible D gene (6 bases). The CDR3 is 15 amino acids. Trimming pared 1 base from V and 5 bases from J, leaving 14 bases between. Germline V gene data show CDR1 as DFQATT and CDR2 as SNEGSKA (reference sequence). The CDR3 protein is CSARGGERDTGELFF. CDR3 in DNA: TGCAGTGCTAGAGGGGGGGAGCGTGATACCGGGGAGCTGTTTTTT.

The gene calls are TRBV10-3 and TRBJ2-7; D not certain. V lost 7 bases to trimming and J lost 6 bases, with 10 bases between them. CDR1 ENHRY and CDR2 SYGVKD come from the germline V gene. This CDR3 contains 11 residues. CDR3 bases: TGTGCCATCACCTCGCCGCTCGAGCAGTACGTC. This codes for CAITSPLEQYV.

This clonotype was observed at least ten times. J is TRBJ2-5 and V is TRBV7-2; 10 nucleotides agree with TRBD2. This CDR3 region has 18 residues. CDR1 and CDR2 from the germline V gene are SGHTA and FQGNSA. With 5 bases clipped from V and 3 bases from J, the junction kept 15 bases outside the gene matches. This CDR3 reads CASSITAGGLYPKETQYF. In DNA form, the CDR3 reads TGTGCCAGCAGCATAACAGCGGGAGGGCTTTATCCGAAAGAGACCCAGTACTTC. The whole variable domain, filled in from reference TRBV7-2 and TRBJ2-5, reads GAGVSQSPSNKVTEKGKDVELRCDPISGHTALYWYRQSLGQGLEFLIYFQGNSAPDKSGLPSDRFSAERTGGSVSTLTIQRTQQEDSAVYLCASSITAGGLYPKETQYFGPGTRLLVL.

Ten or more counts support this clonotype. The J gene is TRBJ1-1, the V gene TRBV5-1; a possible D gene is TRBD1 (5 bases). This CDR3 is 14 amino acids long. The ends were cut back, 4 bases at V and 1 base at J, with 11 bases in the middle. Germline CDR1 is SGHRS and CDR2 is YFSETQ. The CDR3: CASSLQQANTEAFF. CDR3 sequence (DNA): TGCGCCAGCAGCCTGCAACAGGCGAACACTGAAGCTTTCTTT.

This clonotype occurred a few times. One end of the junction varies from germline; a read error may be responsible. The V gene is TRBV28, the J gene TRBJ1-2, with 8 bases matching TRBD1. CDR3 size: 17 residues. Germline V CDR1 and CDR2: MDHEN, SYDVKM. Written as DNA, the CDR3 is TGTGCCAGGAGTTTATACGGCGACAGGGGCGCCTACTATGGCTACACCTTC. It yields the protein CARSLYGDRGAYYGYTF.

This clonotype was seen repeatedly, ten times or more. The J gene is TRBJ1-5, the V gene TRBV10-3; unclear D gene. Germline V lookup: CDR1 ENHRY, CDR2 SYGVKD. The CDR3 runs to 14 residues. The V end was cut by 5 bases, the J end by 2 bases, with 10 bases between. CDR3: CAISPDGRNQPQHF. The CDR3 DNA is TGTGCCATCAGTCCCGATGGGCGCAATCAGCCCCAGCATTTT.

The CDR3 is CASSRYRDAPLHF. The DNA of the CDR3 is TGTGCCAGCAGTCGGTACAGGGATGCACCCCTCCACTTT. V and J are TRBV11-3 and TRBJ1-6, with D perhaps TRBD1 (6 bases). From germline, CDR1 is SGHNT and CDR2 YENEEA. The CDR3 sequence is 13 residues long. V lost 6 bases to trimming and J lost 11 bases, with 14 bases between them.

There are many counts of this clonotype. The V and J genes are TRBV28 and TRBJ1-6; D is unclear. V lost 6 bases to trimming and J lost 9 bases, with 9 bases between them. Germline loops: CDR1 MDHEN, CDR2 SYDVKM. This CDR3 is built from 12 residues. The CDR3 protein is CASRALGSPLHF. In nucleotides, the CDR3 is TGTGCCAGCAGGGCTTTAGGTTCACCCCTCCACTTT.

This clonotype was seen a handful of times. This chain joins TRBV12-3 or TRBV12-4 and TRBJ2-2; the D gene is possibly TRBD2 (6 bases). Between the trimmed V and J ends, which lost 3 bases and 1 base, there was a span of 12 bases. The CDR3 runs 16 residues. The CDR3 nucleotides are TGTGCCAGCAGTTTCTACATGGGGGGGAACACCGGGGAGCTGTTTTTT. Translating it yields CASSFYMGGNTGELFF.

Ten or more counts support this clonotype. In nucleotides, the CDR3 is TGCAGCGTCTCAGGGGGCGCCTCCTACGAGCAGTACTTC. Translated, it gives CSVSGGASYEQYF. The chain has TRBV29-1 and TRBJ2-7; 8 bases line up with TRBD1. The germline CDR1 and CDR2 sequences are SQVTM and ANQGSEA. J gave up 0 bases and V 6 bases, and 4 bases lay outside the gene matches. The CDR3 consists of 13 residues.

This clonotype came up many times. The rearrangement joins TRBV20-1 to TRBJ2-7; D is unclear. V was trimmed by 4 bases and J by 6 bases, leaving 19 bases between them. The CDR3 length is 14 residues. Germline loops: CDR1 DFQATT, CDR2 SNEGSKA (reference sequence). The CDR3 protein is CSATTPDGLFEQYF. In nucleotides, the CDR3 is TGCAGTGCTACCACCCCGGACGGATTATTCGAGCAGTACTTC.

In its sample, this clonotype was seen many times. This rearrangement joins TRBV7-2 to TRBJ2-1; D not certain. The V gene lost 0 bases and the J gene lost 1 base, with 7 bases spanning the gap. Germline lookup yields CDR1 SGHTA and CDR2 FQGNSA. The CDR3 is made up of 15 amino acids. The CDR3 coding sequence is TGTGCCAGCAGCTTAGCCTTGCAGTCCTACAATGAGCAGTTCTTC. This gives the protein CASSLALQSYNEQFF.